This TCR beta chain was recovered during a study of T-cell memory formation after mild COVID-19. This clonotype has a handful of counts. The CDR3 has 15 amino acids. V was clipped by 3 bases and J by 4 bases, with 13 bases between them. Germline V gives CDR1 KGHDR, CDR2 SFDVKD. TCRdb processed the 5' RACE reads anew with MiXCR; each CDR3 protein has one entry. The sample contains over 350,000 distinct CDR3 sequences, 15% to 20% of which appear only once. What was sequenced was PBMCs or a T cell subset sorted from them (not recorded which). The chain carries TRBV24-1 and TRBJ2-3; D ambiguous. The sequence was obtained from a man in his late teens or twenties who had mild COVID-19 (a few samples of this study predate the infection). Cell type and time point are not known. CDR3 in amino acids: CATSDVGNGPDTQYF. CDR3 nucleotide sequence: TGTGCCACCAGTGATGTAGGGAACGGGCCAGATACGCAGTATTTT.